The rows below give T cell receptor beta chains drawn from one sample of a study of CD4+ T cells in melanoma. The data were produced by immunoSEQ multiplex PCR, yet TCRdb's version contains in-frame clones alone and is incomplete. Of about 50,000 clones listed, about 91% were seen once; the top ten hold approximately 12%. Sequences were obtained from peripheral blood. The receptors were sampled from a human donor with melanoma. The CDR3 runs from the conserved cysteine through the conserved F or W. A D gene is named only where the DNA matches it firmly. Clone size, where shown, is once, few, many, or a class for clones that have expanded.

D: .
J: TRBJ2-1
V: TRBV6-1
size: .
DNA: TGTGCCAGCAGTGGGTGGGATCCCCCGACTGACAATGAGCAGTTCTTC
CDR3: CASSGWDPPTDNEQFF

D: .
J: TRBJ2-3
V: TRBV6-1
size: .
DNA: TGTGCCAGCAGTGAAGATAACAGGGAGGCAGATACGCAGTATTTT
CDR3: CASSEDNREADTQYF

D: .
J: TRBJ1-1
V: TRBV7-6
size: .
DNA: TGTGCCAGCAGCTTCACACAGTCAGGGATGAACACTGAAGCTTTCTTT
CDR3: CASSFTQSGMNTEAFF

D: TRBD1
J: TRBJ2-7
V: TRBV10-3
size: .
DNA: TGTGCCATCGGGGGGGTACCGGGACAGGGAATTTCGGACGAGCAGTACTTC
CDR3: CAIGGVPGQGISDEQYF

D: .
J: TRBJ2-5
V: TRBV10-2
size: .
DNA: TGCGCCAGCAGTGAGGTTGGGACCCCGGAGACCCAGTACTTC
CDR3: CASSEVGTPETQYF

D: .
J: TRBJ1-1
V: TRBV6-4
size: .
DNA: TGTGCCAGCAGACTAGGGACGAACACTGAAGCTTTCTTT
CDR3: CASRLGTNTEAFF

D: .
J: TRBJ1-5
V: TRBV7-2
size: .
DNA: TGTGCCAGCAGCACAACCGGGTATCAGCCCCAGCATTTT
CDR3: CASSTTGYQPQHF

D: .
J: TRBJ2-3
V: TRBV7-3
size: .
DNA: TGTGCCAGCAGCCCCGGCGGGGTTAGCACAGATACGCAGTATTTT
CDR3: CASSPGGVSTDTQYF

D: .
J: TRBJ1-2
V: TRBV19
size: once
DNA: TGTGCCAGTAGCCCCGCCAAGCTCGGGACGGCCTATGGCTACACCTTC
CDR3: CASSPAKLGTAYGYTF

D: .
J: TRBJ2-3
V: TRBV7-9
size: .
DNA: TGTGCCAGCAGCAGGGAAACAGATACGCAGTATTTT
CDR3: CASSRETDTQYF

D: TRBD1
J: TRBJ1-3
V: TRBV15
size: .
DNA: TGTGCCACCAGTTACAGGGGCTCTGGAAGCACCATATATTTT
CDR3: CATSYRGSGSTIYF

D: .
J: TRBJ1-6
V: TRBV7-9
size: .
DNA: TGTGCCAGCAGCTCGCCCGGGGGTACTAATTCACCCCTCCACTTT
CDR3: CASSSPGGTNSPLHF

D: .
J: TRBJ1-3
V: TRBV15
size: .
DNA: TGTGCCACCAGCAGGGAACTCAGCTCTGGAAACACCATATATTTT
CDR3: CATSRELSSGNTIYF

D: .
J: TRBJ2-7
V: TRBV5-1
size: .
DNA: TGCGCCAGCAGCTTGGCCAGGGGCACCTACGAGCAGTACTTC
CDR3: CASSLARGTYEQYF

D: .
J: TRBJ2-2
V: TRBV28
size: few
DNA: TGTGCCAGCACAACCACCGGGGAGCTGTTTTTT
CDR3: CASTTTGELFF

D: .
J: TRBJ2-3
V: TRBV7-6
size: once
DNA: TGTGCCAGCAGCCCACCCTCCCATTCCTCCGATACGCAGTATTTT
CDR3: CASSPPSHSSDTQYF

D: .
J: TRBJ1-1
V: TRBV9
size: .
DNA: TGTGCCAGCAGCCCAAACGGACAACCGAACACTGAAGCTTTCTTT
CDR3: CASSPNGQPNTEAFF

D: .
J: TRBJ2-2
V: TRBV20-1
size: .
DNA: TGCAGTGCTAGGGTAACCGGGGAGCTGTTTTTT
CDR3: CSARVTGELFF

D: .
J: TRBJ2-3
V: TRBV11-3
size: .
DNA: TGTGCCAGCAGCGGCTCACGACAGAGCGCGCAGTATTTT
CDR3: CASSGSRQSAQYF

D: .
J: TRBJ1-2
V: TRBV27
size: .
DNA: TGTGCCAGCAGTTTGGGGGGTCTCGGTTCTGGCTACACCTTC
CDR3: CASSLGGLGSGYTF

D: .
J: TRBJ2-1
V: TRBV6-4
size: .
DNA: TGTGCCAGCAGTGCCCTTCGCGGTCATGAGCAGTTCTTC
CDR3: CASSALRGHEQFF

D: TRBD1
J: TRBJ1-1
V: TRBV2
size: .
DNA: TGTGCCAGCAGTGGAGGGGGCGGGGGCACTGAAGCTTTCTTT
CDR3: CASSGGGGGTEAFF

D: .
J: TRBJ2-5
V: TRBV30
size: .
DNA: TGTGCCTGGAGTGGGGTACAGACCCAGTACTTC
CDR3: CAWSGVQTQYF

D: .
J: TRBJ1-3
V: TRBV30
size: .
DNA: TGTGCACGGAGCTCTGGAAACACCATATATTTT
CDR3: CARSSGNTIYF

D: .
J: TRBJ1-1
V: TRBV19
size: .
DNA: TGTGCCAGTAGTACCCAGCGGAACACTGAAGCTTTCTTT
CDR3: CASSTQRNTEAFF

D: .
J: TRBJ1-2
V: TRBV19
size: .
DNA: TGTGCCAGTAGTATGCAGGGGCGCATTGGCTACACCTTC
CDR3: CASSMQGRIGYTF

D: .
J: TRBJ2-1
V: TRBV7-3
size: once
DNA: TGTGCCAGCAGTTCCGGGACCCAAGACAATGAGCAGTTCTTC
CDR3: CASSSGTQDNEQFF

D: .
J: TRBJ1-1
V: TRBV11-2
size: .
DNA: TGTGCCAGCAGAGATCCCGACCGAGGGAACACTGAAGCTTTCTTT
CDR3: CASRDPDRGNTEAFF

D: TRBD1
J: TRBJ2-2
V: TRBV7-3
size: .
DNA: TGTGCCAGCAGCTACGGACAGGGGCCCGGGGAGCTGTTTTTT
CDR3: CASSYGQGPGELFF

D: TRBD2
J: TRBJ2-7
V: TRBV28
size: .
DNA: TGTGCCAGCAGTCTCTTCCCGGGACTAGCGGGGGGGTCTAGGGGCTACGAGCAGTACTTC
CDR3: CASSLFPGLAGGSRGYEQYF

D: .
J: TRBJ1-5
V: TRBV25-1
size: .
DNA: TGTGCCAGCAGTGAAGCTGGGGGGAGTCAGCCCCAGCATTTT
CDR3: CASSEAGGSQPQHF

D: .
J: TRBJ2-3
V: TRBV6-1
size: .
DNA: TGTGCCAGCAGTGAAGATGGGTGGACACGGGCGGATACGCAGTATTTT
CDR3: CASSEDGWTRADTQYF

D: .
J: TRBJ1-6
V: TRBV30
size: .
DNA: TGTGCCTGGAGTGGCCTGGGGAATTCACCCCTCCACTTT
CDR3: CAWSGLGNSPLHF

D: .
J: TRBJ2-7
V: TRBV4-2
size: .
DNA: TGTGCCAGCAGCCAAGATAGGTCTAGCCGCCAGCAGTACTTC
CDR3: CASSQDRSSRQQYF

D: .
J: TRBJ2-3
V: TRBV19
size: .
DNA: TGTGCCAGTAGTGACCCACGGGGGCCTAGCACAGATACGCAGTATTTT
CDR3: CASSDPRGPSTDTQYF

D: TRBD1
J: TRBJ1-1
V: TRBV19
size: .
DNA: TGTGCCAGTAGCCCAGGACAGGGGAATAACACTGAAGCTTTCTTT
CDR3: CASSPGQGNNTEAFF

D: TRBD2
J: TRBJ2-2
V: TRBV27
size: .
DNA: TGTGCCAGCAGTTCCCTGGGTGTAGCGGGGTTCCCCGGGGAGCTGTTTTTT
CDR3: CASSSLGVAGFPGELFF

D: .
J: TRBJ2-7
V: TRBV18
size: .
DNA: TGTGCCAGCTCACAGGACAACTACGAGCAGTACTTC
CDR3: CASSQDNYEQYF

D: TRBD1
J: TRBJ1-1
V: TRBV28
size: .
DNA: TGTGCCAGCAAAGGACAGGGCTGGAACACTGAAGCTTTCTTT
CDR3: CASKGQGWNTEAFF

D: .
J: TRBJ2-1
V: TRBV13
size: .
DNA: TGTGCCAGCAGCTTAGCTGGGGTTAACAATGAGCAGTTCTTC
CDR3: CASSLAGVNNEQFF

D: .
J: TRBJ2-5
V: TRBV7-9
size: .
DNA: TGTGCCAGCAGCTCCGGAGGACAGCAAGAGACCCAGTACTTC
CDR3: CASSSGGQQETQYF

D: .
J: TRBJ1-4
V: TRBV6-1
size: .
DNA: TGTGCCAGCATCATGTCGTTAGGGGTGAATGAAAAACTGTTTTTT
CDR3: CASIMSLGVNEKLFF

D: .
J: TRBJ2-5
V: TRBV5-1
size: few
DNA: TGCGCCAGCAGCTTGGCTTACGGATTCCAAGAGACCCAGTACTTC
CDR3: CASSLAYGFQETQYF

D: TRBD1
J: TRBJ1-1
V: TRBV7-3
size: .
DNA: TGTGCCAGCAGCTTAATGGGACAGGGGACGACTGAAGCTTTCTTT
CDR3: CASSLMGQGTTEAFF

D: .
J: TRBJ2-3
V: TRBV7-8
size: .
DNA: TGTGCCAGCAGCTTCGGACTATCTGAGGGCACAGATACGCAGTATTTT
CDR3: CASSFGLSEGTDTQYF

D: TRBD1
J: TRBJ1-2
V: TRBV5-4
size: .
DNA: TGTGCCAGCAGCCTGCTTGGGACAGGGAACTATGGCTACACCTTC
CDR3: CASSLLGTGNYGYTF

D: TRBD2
J: TRBJ2-5
V: TRBV7-9
size: .
DNA: TGTGCCAGCAGCTCCCCATGGCGGGGGGGCTGGGAGACCCAGTACTTC
CDR3: CASSSPWRGGWETQYF

D: TRBD1
J: TRBJ1-4
V: TRBV2
size: .
DNA: TGTGCCAGCAAGGACAGGGACGTAACTAATGAAAAACTGTTTTTT
CDR3: CASKDRDVTNEKLFF

D: TRBD1
J: TRBJ1-1
V: TRBV6-5
size: once
DNA: TGTGCCAGCAGTTACTCTACAGGGGCGAACACTGAAGCTTTCTTT
CDR3: CASSYSTGANTEAFF

D: .
J: TRBJ2-7
V: TRBV5-1
size: .
DNA: TGCGCCAGCAGCTTGGCCTCGGGGGTTTCCACCGAGCAGTACTTC
CDR3: CASSLASGVSTEQYF

D: TRBD2
J: TRBJ2-2
V: TRBV7-9
size: .
DNA: TGTGCCAGCAGCTCCAGCGGGGGAGGAACCGGGGAGCTGTTTTTT
CDR3: CASSSSGGGTGELFF

D: TRBD2
J: TRBJ2-7
V: TRBV6-5
size: .
DNA: TGTGCCAGCAGTCCCCACGCGGGGGATCCCTACGAGCAGTACTTC
CDR3: CASSPHAGDPYEQYF

D: .
J: TRBJ1-6
V: TRBV11-2
size: .
DNA: TGTGCCAGCAGCTCCCTACGGGGTTCGGGTTCACCCCTCCACTTT
CDR3: CASSSLRGSGSPLHF

D: .
J: TRBJ1-2
V: TRBV6-5
size: .
DNA: TGTGCCAGCAGTTTATTTGGTTTCGGGGCAGGGGGCTACACCTTC
CDR3: CASSLFGFGAGGYTF

D: .
J: TRBJ2-2
V: TRBV9
size: .
DNA: TGTGCCAGCAGCGTAGAAAACACCGGGGAGCTGTTTTTT
CDR3: CASSVENTGELFF

D: .
J: TRBJ2-7
V: TRBV5-4
size: once
DNA: TGTGCCTTTTCCGATCCAGGTGTCACCTACGAGCAGTACTTC
CDR3: CAFSDPGVTYEQYF

D: .
J: TRBJ1-1
V: TRBV11-3
size: once
DNA: TGTGCCAGCAGCTTAGAGGGGAGCACTGAAGCTTTCTTT
CDR3: CASSLEGSTEAFF

D: TRBD1
J: TRBJ2-1
V: TRBV27
size: .
DNA: TGTGCCAGCAGGAGAGGATACGGGACAGGTTCTAATGAGCAGTTCTTC
CDR3: CASRRGYGTGSNEQFF

D: .
J: TRBJ2-2
V: TRBV4-1
size: .
DNA: TGCGCCACGGGGGCCCCGAACACCGGGGAGCTGTTTTTT
CDR3: CATGAPNTGELFF

D: TRBD2
J: TRBJ2-3
V: TRBV6-6
size: .
DNA: TGTGCCAGCAGTTACTCGCTAGCGGAAGATACGCAGTATTTT
CDR3: CASSYSLAEDTQYF